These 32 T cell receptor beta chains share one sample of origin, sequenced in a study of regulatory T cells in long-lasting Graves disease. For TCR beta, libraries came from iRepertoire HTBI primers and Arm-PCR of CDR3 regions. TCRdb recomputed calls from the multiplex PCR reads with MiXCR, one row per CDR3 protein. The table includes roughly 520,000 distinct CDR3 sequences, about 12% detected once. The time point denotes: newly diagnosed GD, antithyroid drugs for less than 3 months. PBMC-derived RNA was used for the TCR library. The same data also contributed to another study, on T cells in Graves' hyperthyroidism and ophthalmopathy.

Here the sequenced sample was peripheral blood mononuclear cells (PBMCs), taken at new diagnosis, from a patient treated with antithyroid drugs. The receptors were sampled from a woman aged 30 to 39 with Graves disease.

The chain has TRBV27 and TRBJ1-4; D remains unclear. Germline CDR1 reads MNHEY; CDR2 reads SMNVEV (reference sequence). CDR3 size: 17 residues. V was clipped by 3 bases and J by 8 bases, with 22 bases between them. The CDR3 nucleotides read TGTGCCAGCAGTTTCAGGCCTCTCCATTTCCTTAACGAAAAACTGTTTTTT. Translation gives CASSFRPLHFLNEKLFF.

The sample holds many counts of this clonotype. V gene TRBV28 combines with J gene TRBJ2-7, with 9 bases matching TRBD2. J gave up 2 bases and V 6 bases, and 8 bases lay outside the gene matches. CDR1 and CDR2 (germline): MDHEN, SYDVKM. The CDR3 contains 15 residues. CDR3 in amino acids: CASRVGREGTYEQYF. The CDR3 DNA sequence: TGTGCCAGCAGGGTCGGGCGGGAGGGGACCTACGAGCAGTACTTC.

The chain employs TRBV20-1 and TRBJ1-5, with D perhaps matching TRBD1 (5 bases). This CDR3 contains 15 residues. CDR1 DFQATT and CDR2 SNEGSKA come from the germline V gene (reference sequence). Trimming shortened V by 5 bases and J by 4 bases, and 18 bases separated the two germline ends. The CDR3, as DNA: TGCAGTGCTGAGGGGATTGGGGAGCAGAATCAGCCCCAGCATTTT. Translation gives CSAEGIGEQNQPQHF.

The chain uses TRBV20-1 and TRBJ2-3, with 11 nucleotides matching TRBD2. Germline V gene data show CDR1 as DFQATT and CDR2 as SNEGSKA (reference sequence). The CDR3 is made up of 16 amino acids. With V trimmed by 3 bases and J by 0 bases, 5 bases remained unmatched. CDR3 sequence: CSASTSGGSSTDTQYF. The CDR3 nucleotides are TGCAGTGCTAGCACTAGCGGGGGATCTAGCACAGATACGCAGTATTTT.

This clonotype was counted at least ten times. The CDR3 nucleotides read TGTGCCAGCAGCTTACCTCCAGGGGGAGCGAATGGCTACACCTTC. Translated: CASSLPPGGANGYTF. The chain links TRBV11-3 to TRBJ1-2, with TRBD1 matching 7 bases. The CDR3 length is 15 residues. CDR1 is SGHNT, CDR2 YENEEA, per germline. V lost 2 bases to trimming and J lost 6 bases; unmatched junction nucleotides: 9.

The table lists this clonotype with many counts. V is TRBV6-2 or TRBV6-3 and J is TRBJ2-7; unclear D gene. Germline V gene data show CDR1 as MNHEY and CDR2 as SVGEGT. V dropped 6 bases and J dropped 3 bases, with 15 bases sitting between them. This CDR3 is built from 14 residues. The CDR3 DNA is TGTGCCAGCAGAACAAGCACAAACAGCTACGAGCAGTACTTC. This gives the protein CASRTSTNSYEQYF.

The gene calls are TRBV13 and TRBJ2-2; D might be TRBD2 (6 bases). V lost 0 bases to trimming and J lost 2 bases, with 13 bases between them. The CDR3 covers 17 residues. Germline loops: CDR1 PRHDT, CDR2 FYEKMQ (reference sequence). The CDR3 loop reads CASSLGPASANTGELFF. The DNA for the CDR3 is TGTGCCAGCAGCTTAGGCCCGGCTAGCGCCAACACCGGGGAGCTGTTTTTT.

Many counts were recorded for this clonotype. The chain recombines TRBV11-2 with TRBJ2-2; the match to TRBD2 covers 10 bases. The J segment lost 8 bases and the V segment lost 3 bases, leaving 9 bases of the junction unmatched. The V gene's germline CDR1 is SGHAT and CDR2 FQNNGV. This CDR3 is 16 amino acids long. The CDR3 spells CASSLGLASPKGELFF. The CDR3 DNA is TGTGCCAGCAGCTTGGGACTAGCGAGTCCTAAGGGGGAGCTGTTTTTT.

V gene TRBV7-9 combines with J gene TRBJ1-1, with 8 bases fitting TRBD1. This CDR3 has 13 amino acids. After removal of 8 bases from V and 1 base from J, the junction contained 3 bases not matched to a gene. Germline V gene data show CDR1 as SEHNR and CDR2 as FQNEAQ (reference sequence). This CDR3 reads CASAGTGNTEAFF. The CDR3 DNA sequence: TGTGCCAGCGCCGGGACAGGGAACACTGAAGCTTTCTTT.

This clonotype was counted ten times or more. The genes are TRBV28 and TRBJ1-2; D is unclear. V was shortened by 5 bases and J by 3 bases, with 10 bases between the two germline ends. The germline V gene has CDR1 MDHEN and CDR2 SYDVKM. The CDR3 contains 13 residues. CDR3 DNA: TGTGCCAGCAGTGTCGGGTCGCACTATGGCTACACCTTC. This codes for CASSVGSHYGYTF.

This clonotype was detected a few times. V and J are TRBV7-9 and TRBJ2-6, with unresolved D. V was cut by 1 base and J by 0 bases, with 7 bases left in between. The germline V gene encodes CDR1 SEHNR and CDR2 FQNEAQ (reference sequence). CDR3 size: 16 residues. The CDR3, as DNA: TGTGCCAGCAGCTTAGTTTCGGGCTCTGGGGCCAACGTCCTGACTTTC. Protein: CASSLVSGSGANVLTF.

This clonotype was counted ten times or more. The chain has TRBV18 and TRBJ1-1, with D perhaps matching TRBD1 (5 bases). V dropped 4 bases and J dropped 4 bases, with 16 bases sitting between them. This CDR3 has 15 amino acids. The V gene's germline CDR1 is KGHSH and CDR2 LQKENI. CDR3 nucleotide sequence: TGTGCCAGCTCACACCCGGGGCTGGGGGGCACTGAAGCTTTCTTT. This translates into CASSHPGLGGTEAFF.

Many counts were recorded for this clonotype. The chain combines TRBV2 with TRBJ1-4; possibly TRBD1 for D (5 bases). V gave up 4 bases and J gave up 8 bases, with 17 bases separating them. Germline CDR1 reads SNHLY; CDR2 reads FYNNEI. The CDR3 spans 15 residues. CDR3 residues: CASSVGTTHREKLFF. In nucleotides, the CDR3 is TGTGCCAGCAGTGTCGGTACCACTCACAGGGAAAAACTGTTTTTT.

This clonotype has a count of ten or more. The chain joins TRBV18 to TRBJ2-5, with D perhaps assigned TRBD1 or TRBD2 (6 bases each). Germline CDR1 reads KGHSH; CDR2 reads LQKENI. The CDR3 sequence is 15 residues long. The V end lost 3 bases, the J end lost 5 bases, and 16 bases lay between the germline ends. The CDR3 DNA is TGTGCCAGCTCACCCGTGGGGGGCGCCCGGGAGACCCAGTACTTC. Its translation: CASSPVGGARETQYF.

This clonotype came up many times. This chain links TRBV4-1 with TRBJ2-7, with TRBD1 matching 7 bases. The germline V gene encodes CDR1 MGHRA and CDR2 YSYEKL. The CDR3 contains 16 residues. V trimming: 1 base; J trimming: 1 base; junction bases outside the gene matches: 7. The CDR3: CASSQAGQAKSYEQYF. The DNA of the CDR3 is TGCGCCAGCAGCCAAGCCGGACAGGCGAAATCCTACGAGCAGTACTTC.

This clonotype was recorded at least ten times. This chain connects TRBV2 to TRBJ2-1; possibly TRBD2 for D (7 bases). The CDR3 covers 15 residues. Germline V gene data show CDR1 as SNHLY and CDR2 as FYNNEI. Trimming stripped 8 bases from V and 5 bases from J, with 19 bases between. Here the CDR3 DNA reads TGTGCCAGCGCGCCCAGGGGACTACCGAACAATGAGCAGTTCTTC. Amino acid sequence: CASAPRGLPNNEQFF.

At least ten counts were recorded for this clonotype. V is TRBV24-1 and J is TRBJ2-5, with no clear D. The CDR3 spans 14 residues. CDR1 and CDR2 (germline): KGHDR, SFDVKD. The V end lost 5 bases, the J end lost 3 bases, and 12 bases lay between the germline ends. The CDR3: CATSGPLSEETQYF. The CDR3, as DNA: TGTGCCACCAGTGGTCCGTTAAGTGAAGAGACCCAGTACTTC.

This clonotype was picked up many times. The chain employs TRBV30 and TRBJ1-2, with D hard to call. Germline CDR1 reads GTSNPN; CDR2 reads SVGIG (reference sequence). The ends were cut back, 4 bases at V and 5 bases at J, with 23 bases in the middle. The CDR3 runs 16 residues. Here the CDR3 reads CAWTRGHVGREYGYTF. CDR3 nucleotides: TGTGCCTGGACCCGAGGTCACGTTGGACGAGAATATGGCTACACCTTC.

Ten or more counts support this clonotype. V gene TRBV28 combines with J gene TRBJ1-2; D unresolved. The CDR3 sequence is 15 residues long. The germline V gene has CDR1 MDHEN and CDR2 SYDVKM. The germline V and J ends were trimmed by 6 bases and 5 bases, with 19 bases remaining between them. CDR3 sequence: CASSQTTGRPYGYTF. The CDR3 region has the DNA TGTGCCAGCAGCCAAACCACCGGGAGGCCATATGGCTACACCTTC.

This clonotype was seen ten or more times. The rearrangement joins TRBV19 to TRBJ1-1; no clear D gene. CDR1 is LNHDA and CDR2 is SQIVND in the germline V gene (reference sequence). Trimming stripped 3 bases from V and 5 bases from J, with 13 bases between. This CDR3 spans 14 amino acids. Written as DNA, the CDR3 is TGTGCCAGTAGTATGAGCCAGGTCGGGACTGAAGCTTTCTTT. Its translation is CASSMSQVGTEAFF.

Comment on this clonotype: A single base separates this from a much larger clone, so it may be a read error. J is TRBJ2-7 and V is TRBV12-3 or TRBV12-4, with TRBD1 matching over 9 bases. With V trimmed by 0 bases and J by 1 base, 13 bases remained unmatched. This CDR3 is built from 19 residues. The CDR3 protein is CASSLAYPARTGASYEQYF. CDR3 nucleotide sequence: TGTGCCAGCAGTTTAGCGTATCCAGCCAGGACAGGGGCTTCCTACGAGCAGTACTTC.

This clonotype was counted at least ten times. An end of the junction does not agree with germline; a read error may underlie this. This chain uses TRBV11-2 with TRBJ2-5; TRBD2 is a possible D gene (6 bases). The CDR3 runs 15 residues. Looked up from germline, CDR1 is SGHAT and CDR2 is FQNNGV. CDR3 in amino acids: CASSLDLGGKETQYF. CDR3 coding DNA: TGTGCCAGCAGCCTAGATCTGGGAGGCAAAGAGACCCAGTACTTC. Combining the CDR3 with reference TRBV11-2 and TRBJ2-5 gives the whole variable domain EAGVAQSPRYKIIEKRQSVAFWCNPISGHATLYWYQQILGQGPKLLIQFQNNGVVDDSQLPKDRFSAERLKGVDSTLKIQPAKLEDSAVYLCASSLDLGGKETQYFGPGTRLLVL.

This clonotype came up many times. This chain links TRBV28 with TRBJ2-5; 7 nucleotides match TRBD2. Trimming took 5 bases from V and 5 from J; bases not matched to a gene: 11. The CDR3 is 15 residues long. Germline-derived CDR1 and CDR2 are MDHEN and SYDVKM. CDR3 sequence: CASSISSRGGETQYF. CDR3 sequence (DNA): TGTGCCAGCAGTATCTCCTCACGGGGAGGGGAGACCCAGTACTTC.

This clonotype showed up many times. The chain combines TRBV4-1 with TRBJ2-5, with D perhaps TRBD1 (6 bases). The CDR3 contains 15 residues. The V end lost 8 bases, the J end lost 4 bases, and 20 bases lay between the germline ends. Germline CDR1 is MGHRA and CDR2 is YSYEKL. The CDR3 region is CASARSGVRSETQYF. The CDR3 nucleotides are TGCGCCAGCGCACGATCAGGGGTGAGGTCAGAGACCCAGTACTTC.

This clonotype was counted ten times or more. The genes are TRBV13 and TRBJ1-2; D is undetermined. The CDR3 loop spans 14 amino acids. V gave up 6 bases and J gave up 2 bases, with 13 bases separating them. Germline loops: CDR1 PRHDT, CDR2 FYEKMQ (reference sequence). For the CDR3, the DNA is TGTGCCAGCAGTGACGGAGCAGGAAACTATGGCTACACCTTC. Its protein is CASSDGAGNYGYTF. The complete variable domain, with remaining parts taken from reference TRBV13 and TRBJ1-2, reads AAGVIQSPRHLIKEKRETATLKCYPIPRHDTVYWYQQGPGQDPQFLISFYEKMQSDKGSIPDRFSAQQFSDYHSELNMSSLELGDSALYFCASSDGAGNYGYTFGSGTRLTVV.

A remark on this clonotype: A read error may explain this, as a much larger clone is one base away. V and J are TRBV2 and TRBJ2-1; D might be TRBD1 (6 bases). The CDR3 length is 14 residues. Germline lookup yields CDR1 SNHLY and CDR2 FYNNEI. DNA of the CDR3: TGTGCCGGCAGTGGGGACATCTCCTACAATGAGCAGTTCTTC. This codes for CAGSGDISYNEQFF. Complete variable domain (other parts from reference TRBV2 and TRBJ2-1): EPEVTQTPSHQVTQMGQEVILRCVPISNHLYFYWYRQILGQKVEFLVSFYNNEISEKSEIFDDQFSVERPDGSNFTLKIRSTKLEDSAMYFCAGSGDISYNEQFFGPGTRLTVL.

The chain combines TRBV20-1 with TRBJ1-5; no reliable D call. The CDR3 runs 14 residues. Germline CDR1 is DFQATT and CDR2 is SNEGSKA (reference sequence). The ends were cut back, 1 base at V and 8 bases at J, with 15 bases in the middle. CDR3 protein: CSARVRTWVKPQHF. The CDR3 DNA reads TGCAGTGCTAGAGTTAGAACATGGGTAAAGCCCCAGCATTTT.

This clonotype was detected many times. For the CDR3, the DNA is TGTGCCAGCTCACCCGGGGCCACAGATACGCAGTATTTT. Encoded protein: CASSPGATDTQYF. V is TRBV18 and J is TRBJ2-3; D assignment may be TRBD1 or TRBD2 (5 bases each). Germline V gene sequence: CDR1 KGHSH, CDR2 LQKENI. The V gene lost 3 bases and the J gene lost 2 bases, with 6 bases spanning the gap. This CDR3 comprises 13 residues. The variable domain in full, with the rest retrieved from reference TRBV18 and TRBJ2-3, is NAGVMQNPRHLVRRRGQEARLRCSPMKGHSHVYWYRQLPEEGLKFMVYLQKENIIDESGMPKERFSAEFPKEGPSILRIQQVVRGDSAAYFCASSPGATDTQYFGPGTRLTVL.

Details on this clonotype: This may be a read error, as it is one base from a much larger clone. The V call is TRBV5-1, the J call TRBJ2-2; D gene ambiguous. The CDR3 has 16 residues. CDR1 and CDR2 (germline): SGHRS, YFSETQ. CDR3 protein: CVSSFSVPGNTGELFF. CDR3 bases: TGCGTCAGCAGCTTTTCTGTTCCGGGGAACACCGGGGAGCTGTTTTTT.

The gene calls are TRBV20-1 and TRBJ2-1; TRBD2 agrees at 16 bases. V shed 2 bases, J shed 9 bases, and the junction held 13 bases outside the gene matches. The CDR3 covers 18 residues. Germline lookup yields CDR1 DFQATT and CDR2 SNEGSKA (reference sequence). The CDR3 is CSARLLGLAGGQMGEQFF. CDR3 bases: TGCAGTGCTAGATTGTTGGGACTAGCGGGAGGGCAAATGGGTGAGCAGTTCTTC.

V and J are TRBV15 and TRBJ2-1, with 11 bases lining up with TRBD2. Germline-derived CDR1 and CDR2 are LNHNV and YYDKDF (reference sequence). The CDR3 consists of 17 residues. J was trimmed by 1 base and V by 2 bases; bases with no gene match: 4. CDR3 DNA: TGTGCCACCAGCAGACCCACTAGCGGGAGTTCCTACAATGAGCAGTTCTTC. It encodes CATSRPTSGSSYNEQFF.

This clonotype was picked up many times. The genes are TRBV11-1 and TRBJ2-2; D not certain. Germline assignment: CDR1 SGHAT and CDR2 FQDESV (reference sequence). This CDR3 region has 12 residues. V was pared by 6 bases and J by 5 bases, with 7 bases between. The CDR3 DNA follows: TGTGCCAGCAGGGTTAGAACCGGGGAGCTGTTTTTT. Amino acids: CASRVRTGELFF.